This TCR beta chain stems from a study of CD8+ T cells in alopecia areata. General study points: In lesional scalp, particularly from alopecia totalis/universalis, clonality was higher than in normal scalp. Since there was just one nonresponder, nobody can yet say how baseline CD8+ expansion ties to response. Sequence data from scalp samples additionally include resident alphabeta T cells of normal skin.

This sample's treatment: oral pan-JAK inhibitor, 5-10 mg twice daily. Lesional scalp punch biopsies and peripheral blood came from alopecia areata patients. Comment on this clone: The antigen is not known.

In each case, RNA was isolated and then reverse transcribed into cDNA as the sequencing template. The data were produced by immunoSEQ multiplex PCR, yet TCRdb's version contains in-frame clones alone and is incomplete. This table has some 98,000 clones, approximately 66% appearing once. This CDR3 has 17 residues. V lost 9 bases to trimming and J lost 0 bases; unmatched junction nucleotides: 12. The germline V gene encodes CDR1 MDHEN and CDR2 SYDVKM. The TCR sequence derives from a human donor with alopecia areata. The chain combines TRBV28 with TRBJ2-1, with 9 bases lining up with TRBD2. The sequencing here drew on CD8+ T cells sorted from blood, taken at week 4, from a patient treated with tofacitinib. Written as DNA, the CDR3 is TGTGCCAGGTCCGCCGGGACTAGCTCTCGCTCCTACAATGAGCAGTTCTTC. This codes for CARSAGTSSRSYNEQFF.